This TCR beta chain was recovered during a study of cytomegalovirus exposure and HLA in healthy donors. The germline V and J ends were trimmed by 5 bases and 4 bases, with 14 bases remaining between them. Germline V gene data show CDR1 as SGHTA and CDR2 as FQGNSA. There are 14 residues in the CDR3. General study findings and limits: Several of the most significant clusters appeared linked to common viral pathogens, based on a later analysis.

The PCR made use of 60 Vbeta and 13 Jbeta primers. Libraries were prepared by immunoSEQ multiplex PCR; TCRdb keeps only in-frame clonotypes and omits some of them. Of some 120,000 clones in the sample, roughly 82% are singletons; the top ten hold 9.5% to 15%. Comments on this clone: Antigen: not known.

This clonotype was obtained from a woman aged 40 to 49 in good health and CMV-seropositive. The chain links TRBV7-2 to TRBJ1-1; no reliable D call. The sample consisted of PBMCs. CDR3 region: CASSRTGRVTEAFF. DNA for the CDR3: TGTGCCAGCAGCCGAACGGGGAGAGTCACTGAAGCTTTCTTT.